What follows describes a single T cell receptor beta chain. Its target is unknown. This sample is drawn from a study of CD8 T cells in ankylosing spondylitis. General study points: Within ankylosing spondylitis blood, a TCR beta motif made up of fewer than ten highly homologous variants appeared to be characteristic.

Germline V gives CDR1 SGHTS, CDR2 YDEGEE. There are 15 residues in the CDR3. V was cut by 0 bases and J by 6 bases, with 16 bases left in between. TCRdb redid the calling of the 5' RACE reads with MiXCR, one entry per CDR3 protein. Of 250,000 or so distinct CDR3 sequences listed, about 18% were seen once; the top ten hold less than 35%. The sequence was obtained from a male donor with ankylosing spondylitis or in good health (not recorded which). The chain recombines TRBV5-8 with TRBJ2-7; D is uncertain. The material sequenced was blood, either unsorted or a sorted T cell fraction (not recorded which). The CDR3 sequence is CASSLGTSSVGEQYF. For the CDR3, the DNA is TGTGCCAGCAGCTTGGGGACGTCCTCCGTGGGCGAGCAGTACTTC.